The entry below gives a single TCR beta chain sequence along with its context. What it recognizes is unknown. These data come from a study of cytomegalovirus exposure and HLA in healthy donors. Findings and limits, study-wide: TCR beta chains associated with HLA were, in a later analysis, more clonally expanded than equally common others. In a later analysis, at a false discovery rate of 0.05, roughly 16,000 TCR beta sequences matched HLA alleles.

The primer mix had 60 Vbeta and 13 Jbeta primers. Data came from immunoSEQ multiplex PCR; TCRdb stores just in-frame clones and leaves some out. The sample contains 85,000 to 100,000 clones, about four fifths of which appear only once. Germline CDR1 and CDR2: SGHTA and FQGTGA. Between the trimmed V and J ends, which lost 2 bases and 0 bases, there was a span of 5 bases. The CDR3 is made up of 15 amino acids. The material sequenced was PBMCs. The chain uses TRBV7-3 and TRBJ2-6, with D unresolved. This receptor was taken from a middle-aged woman in good health and CMV-seronegative. The DNA for the CDR3 is TGTGCCAGCAGCTTACAGGTCTCTGGGGCCAACGTCCTGACTTTC. Translation: CASSLQVSGANVLTF.